These 9 T cell receptor beta chains were sequenced from one sample in a study of blood T cell repertoires in COVID-19. Assay used: immunoSEQ multiplex PCR; TCRdb lists only in-frame clones, some missing. The data hold about 240,000 clones, with roughly four fifths observed a single time. The specimen was peripheral blood. The receptors derive from a man in his fifties with acute or convalescent COVID-19.

The chain employs TRBV18 and TRBJ2-7; 11 positions agree with TRBD2. The V and J ends lost 3 bases and 4 bases, in that order; junction bases with no gene match: 8. The CDR3 is 16 residues long. Germline V gene data show CDR1 as KGHSH and CDR2 as LQKENI. CDR3 coding DNA: TGTGCCAGCTCACCTACCTTAGCGGGGGGGAGGTACGAGCAGTACTTC. Translating it yields CASSPTLAGGRYEQYF.

V usage is TRBV27 and J usage is TRBJ1-1, with a weak D call TRBD1 (6 bases). Germline loops: CDR1 MNHEY, CDR2 SMNVEV (reference sequence). V was trimmed by 7 bases and J by 6 bases, leaving 21 bases between them. The CDR3 is 15 residues long. CDR3 loop: CASKRQVFSKAEAFF. In DNA form, the CDR3 reads TGTGCCAGCAAGAGACAGGTATTTAGTAAGGCTGAAGCTTTCTTT.

The V call is TRBV6-5, the J call TRBJ2-7; 8 bases line up with TRBD1. V gave up 0 bases and J gave up 0 bases; unmatched junction bases: 4. CDR3 length: 16 residues. CDR1 is MNHEY, CDR2 SVGAGI, per germline. The CDR3 region is CASSYSDRAISYEQYF. The CDR3 DNA reads TGTGCCAGCAGTTACTCGGACAGGGCTATCTCCTACGAGCAGTACTTC.

The V call is TRBV28, the J call TRBJ2-6; TRBD1 aligns across 8 bases. CDR3 length: 17 residues. CDR1 is MDHEN and CDR2 is SYDVKM in the germline V gene. Trimming cost V 6 bases and J 1 base; bases outside gene matches: 8. The CDR3 sequence: CASRPGTGSSGANVLTF. In DNA form, the CDR3 reads TGTGCCAGCAGGCCGGGGACAGGCTCGTCTGGGGCCAACGTCCTGACTTTC. The variable domain in full, with the rest retrieved from reference TRBV28 and TRBJ2-6, is DVKVTQSSRYLVKRTGEKVFLECVQDMDHENMFWYRQDPGLGLRLIYFSYDVKMKEKGDIPEGYSVSREKKERFSLILESASTNQTSMYLCASRPGTGSSGANVLTFGAGSRLTVL.

The rearrangement uses TRBV15 and TRBJ1-1; D unclear. With 6 bases removed from V and 4 bases from J, the gap between germline ends came to 9 bases. From germline, CDR1 is LNHNV and CDR2 YYDKDF (reference sequence). CDR3 length equals 12 residues. The CDR3 spells CATRIGGTEAFF. CDR3 coding DNA: TGTGCCACCAGAATCGGTGGCACTGAAGCTTTCTTT.

This chain links TRBV9 with TRBJ1-1; a weak D match, TRBD1 (6 bases). CDR1 is SGDLS, CDR2 YYNGEE, per germline. With 4 bases removed from V and 3 bases from J, the gap between germline ends came to 13 bases. The CDR3 totals 14 residues. This chain's CDR3 is CASSLNRADTEAFF. CDR3 in DNA: TGTGCCAGCAGCCTAAACAGGGCGGACACTGAAGCTTTCTTT.

V gene TRBV6-6 combines with J gene TRBJ2-7, with a possible D match to TRBD2 (6 bases). Per germline, CDR1 MNHNY and CDR2 SVGAGI (reference sequence). Trimming stripped 6 bases from V and 2 bases from J, with 17 bases between. The CDR3 runs 15 residues. The CDR3 DNA reads as TGTGCCAGCAGCTCGACTAGTATTGTAACCTACGAGCAGTACTTC. Its protein product is CASSSTSIVTYEQYF.

The V gene is TRBV15, the J gene TRBJ1-6; D may be TRBD1 (6 bases). Germline CDR1 is LNHNV and CDR2 is YYDKDF (reference sequence). CDR3 length: 13 amino acids. Trimming removed 3 bases at V and 10 bases at J, with 10 bases between. CDR3: CATSSSGDSPLHF. The CDR3 DNA is TGTGCCACCAGCAGTTCAGGGGACTCACCCCTCCACTTT.

The chain has TRBV5-1 and TRBJ1-2; no firm D call. The V end lost 4 bases, the J end lost 4 bases, and 11 bases lay between the germline ends. The CDR3 totals 13 residues. Looked up from germline, CDR1 is SGHRS and CDR2 is YFSETQ. CDR3 region: CASSTDWAYGYTF. In DNA form, the CDR3 reads TGCGCCAGCAGCACGGACTGGGCCTATGGCTACACCTTC.